This T cell receptor beta chain was obtained from a study of cytomegalovirus exposure and HLA in healthy donors. V was cut by 0 bases and J by 8 bases, with 20 bases left in between. CDR3 size: 17 residues. Germline loops: CDR1 LGHNA, CDR2 YNFKEQ. Study-wide results and limits: The study labeled approximately 150 TCR beta chains cytomegalovirus-associated. Reported findings show TCR beta sequences accurately forecast HLA-A and HLA-B alleles in most subjects.

Concerning this clone: No antigen is known for it.

In the PCR, 60 Vbeta and 13 Jbeta primers were used. Assay used: immunoSEQ multiplex PCR; TCRdb lists only in-frame clones, some missing. This specimen shows tens of thousands of clones; the ten leading clones hold 6.2%. The receptor was derived from a man aged 30 to 39 in good health and CMV-seronegative. Specimen: PBMCs. The chain carries TRBV4-2 and TRBJ2-1, with a weak D call TRBD2 (5 bases). The CDR3 spells CASSQDPPGRGSDEQFF. CDR3 nucleotides: TGTGCCAGCAGCCAAGATCCGCCCGGACGAGGGTCCGATGAGCAGTTCTTC.